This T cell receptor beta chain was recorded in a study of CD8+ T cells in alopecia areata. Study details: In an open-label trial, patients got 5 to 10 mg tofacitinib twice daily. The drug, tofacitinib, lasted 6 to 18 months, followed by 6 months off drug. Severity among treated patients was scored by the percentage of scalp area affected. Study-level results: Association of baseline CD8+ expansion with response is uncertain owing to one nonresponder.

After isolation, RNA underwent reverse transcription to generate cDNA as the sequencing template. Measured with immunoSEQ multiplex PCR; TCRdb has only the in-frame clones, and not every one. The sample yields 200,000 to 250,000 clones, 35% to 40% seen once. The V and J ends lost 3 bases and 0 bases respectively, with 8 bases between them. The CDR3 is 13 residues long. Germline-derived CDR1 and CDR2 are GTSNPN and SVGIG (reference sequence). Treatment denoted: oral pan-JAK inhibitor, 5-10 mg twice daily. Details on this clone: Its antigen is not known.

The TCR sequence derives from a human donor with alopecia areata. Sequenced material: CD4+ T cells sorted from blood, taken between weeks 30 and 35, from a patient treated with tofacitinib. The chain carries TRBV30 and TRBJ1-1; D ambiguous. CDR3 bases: TGTGCCTGGAGGAGAGGGATGAACACTGAAGCTTTCTTT. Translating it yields CAWRRGMNTEAFF.